These 24 T cell receptor beta chains share one sample of origin, sequenced in a study of CXCR3-negative and CXCR3-positive naive CD8 T cells. Study-wide points: Naive cells with CXCR3 showed TRB CDR3s that were more hydrophobic than those in CXCR3-negative naive cells.

Carrying UMI labels, the TRB cDNA libraries were prepared through 5' RACE. TCRdb reanalyzed the 5' RACE reads, giving one entry per CDR3 protein sequence and no DNA. The sample table sets out roughly 130,000 distinct CDR3 sequences. Antigens for these TCRs are unknown. Specimen: naive CXCR3+ CD8+ T cells from blood. The subset is: CD45RO-CCR7+CD27+CD95- naive CD8+ T cells expressing CXCR3 (TNR3+). These receptors came from a human donor in good health. Some clones in this sample may be carry-over from other donors' samples.

The chain joins TRBV6-5 to TRBJ2-7; the D call of TRBD1 rests on TCRdb alone, since no DNA is present to check it. The CDR3 is 15 amino acids. Germline CDR1 and CDR2: MNHEY and SVGAGI. The CDR3: CASSQDRWHVGEQYF.

This chain joins TRBV6-1 and TRBJ2-3; TCRdb names TRBD2, which stays unverified in the absence of DNA. Germline V gene sequence: CDR1 MNHNS, CDR2 SASEGT. The CDR3 extends over 17 amino acids. Here the CDR3 reads CASSSIFGGLSTDTQYF.

The rearrangement uses TRBV15 and TRBJ2-2. There are 14 residues in the CDR3. Germline CDR1 is LNHNV and CDR2 is YYDKDF (reference sequence). The CDR3 here is CATSREGGTGELFF.

The chain uses TRBV29-1 and TRBJ1-1. CDR1 is SQVTM and CDR2 is ANQGSEA in the germline V gene. CDR3 length: 13 residues. The CDR3 sequence is CSVAGGENTEAFF.

The rearrangement joins TRBV20-1 to TRBJ2-1; TCRdb proposes TRBD2, but this gene call is untestable without DNA. Germline values: CDR1 DFQATT, CDR2 SNEGSKA (reference sequence). The length of the CDR3 is 15 residues. The CDR3 sequence is CSAAVGTSGYNEQFF.

This chain links TRBV7-8 with TRBJ2-1; the TCRdb call, TRBD1, lacks DNA for checking. This CDR3 comprises 16 residues. Per germline, CDR1 SGHVS and CDR2 FQNEAQ. The CDR3 here is CASSLADRSLHNEQFF.

CDR3 in amino acids: CSAIISTGFYGYTF. The rearrangement links TRBV29-1 to TRBJ1-2; TCRdb designates TRBD1, a call that cannot be tested without DNA. There are 14 residues in the CDR3. The germline V gene has CDR1 SQVTM and CDR2 ANQGSEA.

The chain recombines TRBV29-1 with TRBJ2-3. Germline CDR1 is SQVTM and CDR2 is ANQGSEA. CDR3 length: 11 amino acids. The CDR3 loop reads CSVIITDTQYF.

This chain joins TRBV29-1 and TRBJ1-1; with no DNA, the TCRdb D assignment of TRBD1 cannot be verified. The CDR3 length is 13 residues. CDR1 and CDR2 from the germline V gene are SQVTM and ANQGSEA. Here the CDR3 reads CSVNHDRGPEAFF.

The V gene is TRBV7-9, the J gene TRBJ2-7; with no DNA, the TCRdb D assignment of TRBD2 cannot be verified. Germline V lookup: CDR1 SEHNR, CDR2 FQNEAQ (reference sequence). CDR3 length equals 15 residues. CDR3: CASSLGASGIYEQYF.

This chain joins TRBV7-9 and TRBJ2-2; TCRdb proposes TRBD1, but this gene call is untestable without DNA. The germline V gene encodes CDR1 SEHNR and CDR2 FQNEAQ (reference sequence). This CDR3 spans 16 amino acids. CDR3 loop: CASSFGRDANTGELFF.

The CDR3 reads CASSQGPGQEAKSFF. The V and J genes are TRBV14 and TRBJ1-1; TCRdb lists TRBD1, though no DNA is available to test this call. Germline V gene sequence: CDR1 SGHDN, CDR2 FVKESK. CDR3 length equals 15 residues.

The rearrangement uses TRBV10-2 and TRBJ1-1; the D gene TCRdb calls, TRBD1, cannot be checked with no DNA. The CDR3 is 15 residues long. Germline V gives CDR1 WSHSY, CDR2 SAAADI. This chain's CDR3 is CASSESGQMNTEAFF.

V usage is TRBV6-1 and J usage is TRBJ2-7; absent DNA, TCRdb's TRBD1 call cannot be checked. Per germline, CDR1 MNHNS and CDR2 SASEGT. There are 16 residues in the CDR3. The CDR3 sequence: CASSDLPGPSSYEQYF.

The chain is built from TRBV7-2 and TRBJ1-3. Looked up from germline, CDR1 is SGHTA and CDR2 is FQGNSA. There are 15 residues in the CDR3. CDR3 sequence reads: CASSPTATSGNTIYF.

The genes are TRBV27 and TRBJ2-2; TCRdb indicates TRBD2, and absent DNA this call remains unverified. The CDR3 covers 17 residues. CDR1 is MNHEY and CDR2 is SMNVEV in the germline V gene (reference sequence). This chain's CDR3 is CASIPVGVQGPTGELFF.

This chain uses TRBV5-1 with TRBJ2-1; TCRdb lists TRBD2, though no DNA is available to test this call. The germline CDR1 and CDR2 sequences are SGHRS and YFSETQ. The CDR3 runs 16 residues. CDR3 protein: CASSLIPASDYNEQFF.

This chain connects TRBV11-2 to TRBJ2-5; TCRdb proposes TRBD1, but this gene call is untestable without DNA. Germline assignment: CDR1 SGHAT and CDR2 FQNNGV. The CDR3 sequence is 16 residues long. The CDR3 region is CASRQPGTGEVETQYF. The complete variable domain, with remaining parts taken from reference TRBV11-2 and TRBJ2-5, reads EAGVAQSPRYKIIEKRQSVAFWCNPISGHATLYWYQQILGQGPKLLIQFQNNGVVDDSQLPKDRFSAERLKGVDSTLKIQPAKLEDSAVYLCASRQPGTGEVETQYFGPGTRLLVL.

The chain uses TRBV6-5 and TRBJ1-1. CDR1 and CDR2 (germline): MNHEY, SVGAGI. The CDR3 runs 13 residues. CDR3 sequence reads: CASSSGALTEAFF.

V is TRBV28 and J is TRBJ2-1; TCRdb's D call, TRBD2, is unchecked because there is no DNA. CDR3 length equals 14 residues. Germline-derived CDR1 and CDR2 are MDHEN and SYDVKM. The CDR3 sequence is CASSRSGGRNEQFF.

This chain's CDR3 is CAWKTSSYEQYF. V and J are TRBV30 and TRBJ2-7. CDR1 GTSNPN and CDR2 SVGIG come from the germline V gene (reference sequence). The CDR3 has 12 residues.

V usage is TRBV29-1 and J usage is TRBJ2-1. The CDR3 sequence is 15 residues long. Germline V gives CDR1 SQVTM, CDR2 ANQGSEA. CDR3 residues: CSVQYIPNQDNEQFF.

The chain recombines TRBV28 with TRBJ1-1; TCRdb selects TRBD1, and the lack of DNA leaves this call unchecked. The CDR3 has 16 amino acids. Germline CDR1 reads MDHEN; CDR2 reads SYDVKM. The CDR3 here is CASSFERGQGFPEAFF.

The chain carries TRBV29-1 and TRBJ2-5; the TCRdb call, TRBD2, lacks DNA for checking. The CDR3 runs to 15 residues. Germline V lookup: CDR1 SQVTM, CDR2 ANQGSEA. CDR3 loop: CSDLPGTSGGETQYF.